This T cell receptor beta chain was obtained from a study of T cells expressing NK-cell markers. In regard to this clonotype: Its antigen is unknown.

Study findings and constraints: Clarity on HCMV specificity was lacking for the expanded NKG2C+ T cell clones.

The TCR beta cDNA came from 5'RACE template switching with UMIs. TCRdb re-called the 5' RACE reads; one entry per CDR3 protein, DNA not given. The table gives 500,000 to 600,000 distinct CDR3 sequences; the top ten clones make up 3% to 4.5% of it. The CDR3 length is 12 residues. The chain recombines TRBV12-3 or TRBV12-4 with TRBJ2-3; TCRdb calls TRBD1, which cannot be checked without DNA. Sample: blood T cells: a sorted CD56 or NKG2C T cell subset, CD4+ or CD8+ T cells, or bulk PBMC T cells (not recorded which). This receptor was obtained from a young man in good health. This CDR3 is CASSTRDSRWYF.